This TCR beta chain was recovered during a study of T cell repertoires in cytomegalovirus infection. Study as a whole: Matching HLA type, along with CMV infection, was indicated by public TCR beta signatures.

This CDR3 spans 16 amino acids. Trimming removed 0 bases at V and 5 bases at J, with 17 bases between. The germline gives CDR1 MGHRA, CDR2 YSYEKL. General study findings and limits: Totalled public TCR beta family frequency picked out people who carried CMV plus the relevant HLA.

This clonotype was observed at least ten times. Its matching antigen is unknown. TCRdb called the reads again in MiXCR, with one record for every CDR3 protein. Counted here are fewer than 350,000 distinct CDR3 sequences, roughly 15% occurring once; the ten biggest clones make up 12%. Material: PBMCs. This receptor was obtained from a human donor in good health (CMV status not recorded). Some clones in this sample may be carry-over from other donors' samples. The chain is built from TRBV4-1 and TRBJ2-7; maybe TRBD2 (5 bases). CDR3 in amino acids: CASSQETGRSRHEQYF. CDR3 DNA: TGCGCCAGCAGCCAAGAGACGGGAAGGAGTCGCCACGAGCAGTACTTC.